Sequencing of this T cell receptor (beta chain) was carried out in a study of CD8 T cells in ankylosing spondylitis. The CDR3 is 15 residues long. Germline CDR1 is LGHNA and CDR2 is YSLEER. V was shortened by 0 bases and J by 9 bases, with 12 bases between the two germline ends. MiXCR was run by TCRdb on the 5' RACE reads, yielding one entry per CDR3 protein. The sample gives some 140,000 distinct CDR3 sequences, 7% to 10% of which show up once; 7.3% is in the top ten. The rearrangement joins TRBV4-3 to TRBJ1-6; a weak D match, TRBD1 (6 bases). The receptor was isolated from a male donor with ankylosing spondylitis. Material for sequencing was synovial fluid, either unsorted or a sorted T cell fraction (not recorded which). The DNA for the CDR3 is TGCGCCAGCAGCCAAGAGAGGGGGTTTGGTTCACCCCTCCACTTT. Translated, it gives CASSQERGFGSPLHF.